This T cell receptor beta chain was captured in a study of cytomegalovirus exposure and HLA in healthy donors. Study at large: Among roughly 180 million T cells, an earlier analysis found roughly 120 million unique TCR beta sequences.

In the PCR, 60 Vbeta and 13 Jbeta primers were used. Clones were sequenced by immunoSEQ multiplex PCR, and TCRdb holds only the in-frame ones, with some missing. This table holds over 250,000 clones, 86% found once. The CDR3 is 15 amino acids. Germline lookup yields CDR1 SQVTM and CDR2 ANQGSEA. V was clipped by 8 bases and J by 3 bases; unmatched bases: 14. The study, taken as a whole, reports: By a later analysis, the bulk of CMV-associated TCR beta chains appeared HLA-restricted. After further analysis at a later stage, 16,951 TCR beta sequences were associated with HLA alleles at 0.05 false discovery rate. Later on, an analysis showed TCR association rates differing by HLA locus, with DRB1 the most and HLA-C the fewest.

Remarks on this clone: Its antigen is currently unknown.

The source is a man between 35 and 55 years old in good health and CMV-seropositive. The specimen sequenced was PBMCs. The V and J genes are TRBV29-1 and TRBJ2-7; 9 nucleotides align to TRBD2. The DNA for the CDR3 is TGCAGCACAACTAGCGGGTCGGGGGTCCTCTACGAGCAGTACTTC. Its translation is CSTTSGSGVLYEQYF.